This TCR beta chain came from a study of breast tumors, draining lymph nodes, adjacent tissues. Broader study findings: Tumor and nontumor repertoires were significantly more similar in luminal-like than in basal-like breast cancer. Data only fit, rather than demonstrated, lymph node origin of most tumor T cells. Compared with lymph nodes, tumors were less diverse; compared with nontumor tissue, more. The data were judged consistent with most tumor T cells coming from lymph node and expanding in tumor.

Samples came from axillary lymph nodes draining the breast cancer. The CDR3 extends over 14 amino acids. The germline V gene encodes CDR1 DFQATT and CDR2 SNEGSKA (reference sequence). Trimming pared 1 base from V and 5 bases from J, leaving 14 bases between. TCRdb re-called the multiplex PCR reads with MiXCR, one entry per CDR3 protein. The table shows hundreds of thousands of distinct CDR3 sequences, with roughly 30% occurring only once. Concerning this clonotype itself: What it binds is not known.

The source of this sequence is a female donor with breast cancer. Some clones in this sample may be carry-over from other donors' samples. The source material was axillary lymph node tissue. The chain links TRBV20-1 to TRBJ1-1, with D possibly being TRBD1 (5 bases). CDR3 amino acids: CSARGVTGGTEAFF. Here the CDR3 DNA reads TGCAGTGCTAGAGGTGTCACGGGGGGTACTGAAGCTTTCTTT.